Listed here are 19 T cell receptor beta chains from one sample, sequenced in a study of blood T cell repertoires in COVID-19 (TCRdb year 2020). Libraries were made using the immunoSEQ multiplex PCR assay. As stored in TCRdb, this immuneACCESS dataset retains in-frame rearrangements with V and J assigned. A fraction of the clones does not appear; measured against another copy, unresolved V genes explain less than half of the discrepancy, and the remainder lacks a known reason. The sample table shows roughly 340,000 clones, and 89% are seen once. 3% of the sample rests with the top ten. Sequencing used peripheral blood. The receptors originated from a woman aged 25 to 45 with COVID-19, enrolled during active disease.

Of note for this clone: The same CDR3 also results from other DNA sequences found in this sample. J is TRBJ2-3 and V is TRBV9; 12 positions match TRBD2. The length of the CDR3 is 14 residues. The junction had 0 bases not matched to a gene; V was cut back by 3 bases and J by 4 bases. Germline CDR1 is SGDLS and CDR2 is YYNGEE. Written as DNA, the CDR3 is TGTGCCAGCAGCGCTAGCGGGGGGGCAGATACGCAGTATTTT. Translated: CASSASGGADTQYF.

This clone was recorded only once. The chain employs TRBV13 and TRBJ1-2, with D possibly being TRBD1 (5 bases). CDR1 PRHDT and CDR2 FYEKMQ come from the germline V gene (reference sequence). The CDR3 is 16 residues long. The V end was cut by 3 bases, the J end by 7 bases, with 21 bases between. CDR3 region: CASSFLGSRGDLGYTF. The CDR3 region has the DNA TGTGCCAGCAGCTTCCTTGGGAGTCGGGGGGATCTTGGCTACACCTTC.

The CDR3, as DNA: TGTGCCAGCAGTTACGGGCAGATCACAGATACGCAGTATTTT. Translation: CASSYGQITDTQYF. The chain is built from TRBV6-5 and TRBJ2-3; D gene uncertain. The CDR3 runs to 14 residues. Germline V CDR1 and CDR2: MNHEY, SVGAGI. Trimming cost V 2 bases and J 2 bases, with 8 bases left between them.

With regard to this clone: The sample contains more than one DNA sequence encoding this CDR3. The chain employs TRBV19 and TRBJ1-5; a weak D match, TRBD1 (5 bases). Germline V gives CDR1 LNHDA, CDR2 SQIVND (reference sequence). Trimming shortened V by 5 bases and J by 2 bases, and 10 bases separated the two germline ends. The CDR3 spans 14 residues. The CDR3 is CASSPPGGNQPQHF. CDR3 DNA: TGTGCCAGTAGTCCCCCGGGGGGCAATCAGCCCCAGCATTTT.

J is TRBJ1-2 and V is TRBV2; perhaps TRBD1 as D (5 bases). The V end lost 7 bases, the J end lost 4 bases, and 19 bases lay between the germline ends. The CDR3 covers 15 residues. Germline lookup yields CDR1 SNHLY and CDR2 FYNNEI. The CDR3 loop reads CASNGGGPEFYGYTF. CDR3 coding DNA: TGTGCCAGCAACGGGGGAGGGCCTGAATTCTATGGCTACACCTTC.

This clone was counted between two and nine times. This CDR3 is also generated by other DNA sequences in the sample. The chain carries TRBV29-1 and TRBJ2-4; D possibly corresponds to TRBD2 (6 bases). Germline CDR1 reads SQVTM; CDR2 reads ANQGSEA. The CDR3 loop spans 13 amino acids. V was trimmed by 3 bases and J by 0 bases, leaving 6 bases between them. The CDR3 loop is CSVEGGAKNIQYF. As DNA, the CDR3 is TGCAGCGTTGAGGGGGGAGCCAAAAACATTCAGTACTTC. Supplemented by reference TRBV29-1 and TRBJ2-4, the full variable domain reads SAVISQKPSRDICQRGTSLTIQCQVDSQVTMMFWYRQQPGQSLTLIATANQGSEATYESGFVIDKFPISRPNLTFSTLTVSNMSPEDSSIYLCSVEGGAKNIQYFGAGTRLSVL.

V gene TRBV6-2 or TRBV6-3 combines with J gene TRBJ1-5, with TRBD1 matching 8 bases. Germline values: CDR1 MNHEY, CDR2 SVGEGT. The CDR3 is 16 amino acids. V shed 0 bases and J 2 bases; nucleotides not matched to a gene: 3. CDR3 protein: CASSYSETGGNQPQHF. In nucleotides, the CDR3 is TGTGCCAGCAGTTACTCCGAGACAGGGGGCAATCAGCCCCAGCATTTT.

Only one count was recorded for this clone. The genes are TRBV2 and TRBJ2-3; D is perhaps TRBD2 (6 bases). This CDR3 contains 16 residues. The germline CDR1 and CDR2 sequences are SNHLY and FYNNEI. The germline V and J ends were trimmed by 2 bases and 3 bases, with 15 bases remaining between them. The CDR3 loop reads CASSEYGPGGTDTQYF. CDR3 sequence (DNA): TGTGCCAGCAGTGAATACGGGCCCGGAGGGACAGATACGCAGTATTTT.

This clone came up once. The chain couples TRBV27 to TRBJ2-7; weak D call: TRBD1 (6 bases). Germline V lookup: CDR1 MNHEY, CDR2 SMNVEV (reference sequence). CDR3 size: 13 residues. V was trimmed by 6 bases and J by 6 bases, leaving 15 bases between them. The CDR3 DNA reads TGTGCCAGCAGATCAGAAGTCAGGGGCGAGCAGTACTTC. Translating gives CASRSEVRGEQYF.

The V gene is TRBV28, the J gene TRBJ2-7, with 7 bases that match TRBD1. The CDR3 spans 14 residues. Germline CDR1 MDHEN, CDR2 SYDVKM. The ends lost 3 bases at V and 3 bases at J; junction bases unmatched: 5. The CDR3 reads CASSFGQVGYEQYF. CDR3 sequence (DNA): TGTGCCAGCAGTTTTGGACAGGTGGGCTACGAGCAGTACTTC.

The CDR3 sequence is CASSADQGAPLNTGELFF. CDR3 bases: TGTGCCAGCAGCGCCGACCAGGGGGCACCCCTGAACACCGGGGAGCTGTTTTTT. This sequence joins TRBV9 and TRBJ2-2; 8 bases line up with TRBD1. Germline CDR1 and CDR2: SGDLS and YYNGEE. After removal of 3 bases from V and 1 base from J, the junction contained 11 bases not matched to a gene. The CDR3 covers 18 residues.

V and J are TRBV10-3 and TRBJ2-7; 11 bases are shared with TRBD1. This CDR3 is 15 amino acids long. The germline gives CDR1 ENHRY, CDR2 SYGVKD. Trimming took 6 bases from V and 3 from J; bases not matched to a gene: 7. CDR3 sequence: CAIRPSGTGGYEQYV. The CDR3 region has the DNA TGTGCCATCAGGCCCTCCGGGACAGGGGGCTACGAGCAGTACGTC.

The V gene is TRBV5-1, the J gene TRBJ1-4; D is ambiguous. The germline gives CDR1 SGHRS, CDR2 YFSETQ. Deletions cut 5 bases from V and 4 bases from J, with 15 bases between. The CDR3 is 15 amino acids. DNA for the CDR3: TGCGCCAGCAGAACTGGGGAGGGCGTTAATGAAAAACTGTTTTTT. As protein: CASRTGEGVNEKLFF.

V and J are TRBV4-3 and TRBJ2-5; tentative D call: TRBD2 (6 bases). The CDR3 spans 14 residues. Trimming removed 4 bases at V and 7 bases at J, with 16 bases between. Germline V gene sequence: CDR1 LGHNA, CDR2 YSLEER. The chain's CDR3 is CASSPARAGGTQYF. The CDR3 coding sequence is TGCGCCAGCAGCCCCGCCCGGGCCGGGGGGACCCAGTACTTC.

A few counts support this clone. The V gene is TRBV11-3, the J gene TRBJ2-1, with D possibly matching TRBD2 (6 bases). The ends were cut back, 2 bases at V and 0 bases at J, with 17 bases in the middle. Germline-derived CDR1 and CDR2 are SGHNT and YENEEA. CDR3 length: 18 amino acids. This CDR3 is CASSLKLRAGSSYNEQFF. The DNA for the CDR3 is TGTGCCAGCAGCTTAAAGTTGAGGGCGGGGAGCTCCTACAATGAGCAGTTCTTC.

The J gene is TRBJ2-3, the V gene TRBV5-1, with D maybe TRBD1 (5 bases). The CDR3 is 12 residues long. Trimming pared 4 bases from V and 6 bases from J, leaving 9 bases between. Germline CDR1 reads SGHRS; CDR2 reads YFSETQ. In DNA, the CDR3 is TGCGCCAGCAGCCGAGACAGTGATACGCAGTATTTT. Encoded protein: CASSRDSDTQYF.

V and J are TRBV2 and TRBJ2-3, with a tentative D call TRBD1 (6 bases). Between the trimmed V and J ends, which lost 4 bases and 6 bases, there was a span of 29 bases. Germline values: CDR1 SNHLY, CDR2 FYNNEI. CDR3 length equals 19 residues. The CDR3 sequence: CASSVEAGDLLAHVDTQYF. In DNA form, the CDR3 reads TGTGCCAGCAGTGTAGAGGCAGGGGACCTCCTTGCACACGTGGATACGCAGTATTTT.

Only one count was recorded for this clone. The chain is built from TRBV2 and TRBJ1-2; 7 nucleotides align to TRBD1. This CDR3 has 14 residues. Trimming removed 6 bases from V and 4 bases from J; junction bases left unmatched: 8. Germline V CDR1 and CDR2: SNHLY, FYNNEI. The CDR3 DNA sequence: TGTGCCAGCAGAGAGACAGGGAAGGCCTATGGCTACACCTTC. Amino acids: CASRETGKAYGYTF. Complete variable domain (other parts from reference TRBV2 and TRBJ1-2): EPEVTQTPSHQVTQMGQEVILRCVPISNHLYFYWYRQILGQKVEFLVSFYNNEISEKSEIFDDQFSVERPDGSNFTLKIRSTKLEDSAMYFCASRETGKAYGYTFGSGTRLTVV.

The table lists this clone with a few counts. The chain carries TRBV7-9 and TRBJ1-4, with TRBD1 as a possible D gene (6 bases). The V gene's germline CDR1 is SEHNR and CDR2 FQNEAQ (reference sequence). V dropped 7 bases and J dropped 0 bases, with 18 bases sitting between them. The CDR3 length is 17 residues. Here the CDR3 DNA reads TGTGCCAGCACCGTCCGACAGGACCTTGCAACTAATGAAAAACTGTTTTTT. Encoded protein: CASTVRQDLATNEKLFF.